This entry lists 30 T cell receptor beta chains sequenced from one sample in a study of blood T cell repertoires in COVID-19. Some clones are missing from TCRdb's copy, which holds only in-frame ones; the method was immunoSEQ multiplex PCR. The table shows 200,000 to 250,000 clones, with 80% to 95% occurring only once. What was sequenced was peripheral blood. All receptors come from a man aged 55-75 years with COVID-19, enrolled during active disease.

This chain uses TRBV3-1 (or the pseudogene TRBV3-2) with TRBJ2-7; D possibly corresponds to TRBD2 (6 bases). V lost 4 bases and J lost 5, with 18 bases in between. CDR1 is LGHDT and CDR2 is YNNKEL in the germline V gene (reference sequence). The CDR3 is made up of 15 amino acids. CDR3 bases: TGTGCCAGCAGCCCCGGGGGTAGGTCTTTCGACGAGCAGTACTTC. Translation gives CASSPGGRSFDEQYF.

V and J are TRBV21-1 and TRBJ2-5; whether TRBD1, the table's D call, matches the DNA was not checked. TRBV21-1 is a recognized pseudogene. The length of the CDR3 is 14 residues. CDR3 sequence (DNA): TGTGCCAGCAGCTCCCGACAGGGTAAAGAGACCCAGTACTTC. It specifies CASSSRQGKETQYF.

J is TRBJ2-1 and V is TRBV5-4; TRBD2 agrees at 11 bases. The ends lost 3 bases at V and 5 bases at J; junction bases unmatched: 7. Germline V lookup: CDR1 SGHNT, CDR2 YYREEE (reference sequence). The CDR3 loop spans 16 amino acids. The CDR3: CASSSLAGGINNEQFF. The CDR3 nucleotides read TGTGCCAGCAGCTCATTAGCGGGGGGGATAAACAATGAGCAGTTCTTC.

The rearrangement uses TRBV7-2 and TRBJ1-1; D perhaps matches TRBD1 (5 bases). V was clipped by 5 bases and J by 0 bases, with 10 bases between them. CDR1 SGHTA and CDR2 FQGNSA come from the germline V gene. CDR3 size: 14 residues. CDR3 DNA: TGTGCCAGCAGCAGGCCGACAGTGAACACTGAAGCTTTCTTT. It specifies CASSRPTVNTEAFF.

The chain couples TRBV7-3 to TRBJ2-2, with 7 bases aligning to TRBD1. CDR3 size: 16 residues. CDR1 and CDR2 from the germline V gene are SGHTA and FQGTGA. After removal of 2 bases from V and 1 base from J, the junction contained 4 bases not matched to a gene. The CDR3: CASSLGQALNTGELFF. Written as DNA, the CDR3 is TGTGCCAGCAGCTTAGGACAGGCCCTGAACACCGGGGAGCTGTTTTTT.

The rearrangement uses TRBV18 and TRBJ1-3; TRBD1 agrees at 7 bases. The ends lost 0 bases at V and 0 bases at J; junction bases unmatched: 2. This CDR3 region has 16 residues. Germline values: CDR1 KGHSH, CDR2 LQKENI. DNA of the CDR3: TGTGCCAGCTCACCACCAGGGGGCCTCTCTGGAAACACCATATATTTT. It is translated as CASSPPGGLSGNTIYF.

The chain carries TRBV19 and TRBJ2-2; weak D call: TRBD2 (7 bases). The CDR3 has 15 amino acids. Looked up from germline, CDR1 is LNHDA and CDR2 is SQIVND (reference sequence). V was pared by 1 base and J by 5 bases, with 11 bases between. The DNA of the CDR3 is TGTGCCAGTAGTATAGGAGGGGGGGTAACCGGGGAGCTGTTTTTT. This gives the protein CASSIGGGVTGELFF.

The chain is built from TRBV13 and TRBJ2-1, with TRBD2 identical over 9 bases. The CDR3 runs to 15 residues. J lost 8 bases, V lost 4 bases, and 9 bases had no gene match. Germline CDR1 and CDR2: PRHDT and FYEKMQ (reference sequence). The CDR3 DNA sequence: TGTGCCAGCAGCTCCCGACTAGCGGCTGGGGATGAGCAGTTCTTC. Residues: CASSSRLAAGDEQFF.

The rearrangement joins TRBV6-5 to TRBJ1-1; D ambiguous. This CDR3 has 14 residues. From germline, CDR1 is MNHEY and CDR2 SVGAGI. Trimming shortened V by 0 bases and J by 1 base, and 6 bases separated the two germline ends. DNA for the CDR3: TGTGCCAGCAGTTACTCGCGAGGGAACACTGAAGCTTTCTTT. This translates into CASSYSRGNTEAFF.

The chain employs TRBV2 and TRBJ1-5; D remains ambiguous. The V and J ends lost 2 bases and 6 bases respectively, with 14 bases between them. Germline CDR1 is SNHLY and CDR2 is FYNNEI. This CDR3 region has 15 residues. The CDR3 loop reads CASSEKFGGGQPQHF. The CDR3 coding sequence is TGTGCCAGCAGTGAAAAGTTTGGAGGTGGTCAGCCCCAGCATTTT.

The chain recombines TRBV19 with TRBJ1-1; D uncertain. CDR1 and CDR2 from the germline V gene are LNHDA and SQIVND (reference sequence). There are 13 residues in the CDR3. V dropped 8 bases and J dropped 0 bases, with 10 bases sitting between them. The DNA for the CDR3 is TGTGCCAGTTTGACAACCATGAACACTGAAGCTTTCTTT. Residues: CASLTTMNTEAFF. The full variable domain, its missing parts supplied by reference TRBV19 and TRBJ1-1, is DGGITQSPKYLFRKEGQNVTLSCEQNLNHDAMYWYRQDPGQGLRLIYYSQIVNDFQKGDIAEGYSVSREKKESFPLTVTSAQKNPTAFYLCASLTTMNTEAFFGQGTRLTVV.

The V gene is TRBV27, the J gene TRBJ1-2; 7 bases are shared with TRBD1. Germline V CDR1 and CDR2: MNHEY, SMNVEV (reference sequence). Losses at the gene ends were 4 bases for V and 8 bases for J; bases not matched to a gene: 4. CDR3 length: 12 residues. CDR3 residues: CASSSTGEGYTF. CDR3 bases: TGTGCCAGCAGTTCCACAGGGGAAGGCTACACCTTC.

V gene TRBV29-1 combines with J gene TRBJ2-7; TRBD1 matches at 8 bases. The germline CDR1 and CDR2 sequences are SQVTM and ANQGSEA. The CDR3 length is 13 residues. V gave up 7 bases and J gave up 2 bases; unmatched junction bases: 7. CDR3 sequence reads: CSAIDRGTYEQYF. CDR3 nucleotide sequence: TGCAGCGCTATAGACAGGGGAACCTACGAGCAGTACTTC.

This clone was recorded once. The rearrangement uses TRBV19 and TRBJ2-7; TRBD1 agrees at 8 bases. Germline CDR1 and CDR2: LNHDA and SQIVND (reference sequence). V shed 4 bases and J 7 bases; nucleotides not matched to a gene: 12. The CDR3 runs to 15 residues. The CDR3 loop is CASSTDRGATGEQYF. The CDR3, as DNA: TGTGCCAGTAGTACCGACAGGGGCGCGACGGGAGAGCAGTACTTC. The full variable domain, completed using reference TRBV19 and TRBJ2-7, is DGGITQSPKYLFRKEGQNVTLSCEQNLNHDAMYWYRQDPGQGLRLIYYSQIVNDFQKGDIAEGYSVSREKKESFPLTVTSAQKNPTAFYLCASSTDRGATGEQYFGPGTRLTVT.

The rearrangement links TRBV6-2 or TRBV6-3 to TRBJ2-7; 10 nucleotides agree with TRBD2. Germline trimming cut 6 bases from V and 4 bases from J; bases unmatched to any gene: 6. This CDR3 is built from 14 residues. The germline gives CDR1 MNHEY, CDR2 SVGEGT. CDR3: CASSRTSGPYEQYF. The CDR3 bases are TGTGCCAGCAGCCGGACTAGCGGACCTTACGAGCAGTACTTC.

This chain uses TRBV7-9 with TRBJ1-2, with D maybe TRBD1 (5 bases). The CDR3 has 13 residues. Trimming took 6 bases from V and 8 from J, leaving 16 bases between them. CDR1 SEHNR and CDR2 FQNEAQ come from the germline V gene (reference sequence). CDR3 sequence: CASSFDSFSGYTF. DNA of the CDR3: TGTGCCAGCAGTTTCGACAGCTTCTCGGGCTACACCTTC.

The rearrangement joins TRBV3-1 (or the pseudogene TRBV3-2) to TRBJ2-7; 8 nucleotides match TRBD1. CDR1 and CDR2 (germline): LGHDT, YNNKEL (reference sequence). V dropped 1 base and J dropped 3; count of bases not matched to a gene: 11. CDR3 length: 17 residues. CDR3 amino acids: CASSQVSGGTMLYEQYF. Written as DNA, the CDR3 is TGTGCCAGCAGCCAAGTTTCAGGGGGCACTATGCTCTACGAGCAGTACTTC.

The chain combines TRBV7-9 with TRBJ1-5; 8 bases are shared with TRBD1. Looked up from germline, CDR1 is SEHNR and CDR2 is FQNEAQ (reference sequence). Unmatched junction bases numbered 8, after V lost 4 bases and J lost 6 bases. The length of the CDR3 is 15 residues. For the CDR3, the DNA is TGTGCCAGCAGCTCCATGGGACAGGCCGGTCAGCCCCAGCATTTT. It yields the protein CASSSMGQAGQPQHF.

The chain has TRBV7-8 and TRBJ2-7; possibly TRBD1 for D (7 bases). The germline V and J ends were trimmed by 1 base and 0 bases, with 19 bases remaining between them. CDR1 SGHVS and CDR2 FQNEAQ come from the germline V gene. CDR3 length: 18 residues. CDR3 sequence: CASSLELGGTVASYEQYF. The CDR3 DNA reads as TGTGCCAGCAGCTTAGAACTCGGAGGGACAGTAGCCTCCTACGAGCAGTACTTC.

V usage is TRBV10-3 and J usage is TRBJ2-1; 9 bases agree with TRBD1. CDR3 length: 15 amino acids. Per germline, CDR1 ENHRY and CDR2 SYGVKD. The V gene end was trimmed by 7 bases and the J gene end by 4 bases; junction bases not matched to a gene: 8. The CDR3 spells CAITVDRGSYNEQFF. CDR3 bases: TGTGCCATCACCGTGGACAGGGGCTCGTACAATGAGCAGTTCTTC.

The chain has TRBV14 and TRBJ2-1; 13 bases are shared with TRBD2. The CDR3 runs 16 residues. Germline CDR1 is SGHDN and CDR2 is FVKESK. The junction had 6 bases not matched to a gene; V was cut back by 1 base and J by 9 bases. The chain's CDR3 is CASSQGGLAGRGEQFF. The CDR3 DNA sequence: TGTGCCAGCAGCCAAGGGGGACTAGCGGGGAGGGGTGAGCAGTTCTTC.

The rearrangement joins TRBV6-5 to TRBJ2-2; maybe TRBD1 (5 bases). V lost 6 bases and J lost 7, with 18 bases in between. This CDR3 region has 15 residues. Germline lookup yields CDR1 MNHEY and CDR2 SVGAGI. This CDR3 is CASSLGPGPDGELFF. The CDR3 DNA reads TGTGCCAGCAGCCTAGGTCCAGGGCCGGACGGGGAGCTGTTTTTT.

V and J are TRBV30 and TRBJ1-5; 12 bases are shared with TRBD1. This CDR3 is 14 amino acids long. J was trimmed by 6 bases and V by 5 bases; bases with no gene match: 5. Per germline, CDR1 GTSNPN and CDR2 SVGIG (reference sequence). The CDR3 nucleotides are TGTGCCTGGTCCGGGACAGGGGGCGGTCAGCCCCAGCATTTT. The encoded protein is CAWSGTGGGQPQHF.

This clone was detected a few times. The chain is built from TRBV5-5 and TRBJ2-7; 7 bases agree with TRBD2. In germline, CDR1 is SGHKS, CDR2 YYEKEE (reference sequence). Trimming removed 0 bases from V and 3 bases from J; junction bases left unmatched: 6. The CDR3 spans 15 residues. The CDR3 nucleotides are TGTGCCAGCAGCTTGGGGGGTAGCGGGCTCTACGAGCAGTACTTC. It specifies CASSLGGSGLYEQYF. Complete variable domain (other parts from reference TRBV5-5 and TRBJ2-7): DAGVTQSPTHLIKTRGQQVTLRCSPISGHKSVSWYQQVLGQGPQFIFQYYEKEERGRGNFPDRFSARQFPNYSSELNVNALLLGDSALYLCASSLGGSGLYEQYFGPGTRLTVT.

The CDR3 DNA sequence: TGTGCCAGCAGCTTAGCAGGGGGCAGCTATGGCTACACCTTC. Translation: CASSLAGGSYGYTF. The chain has TRBV7-9 and TRBJ1-2; 7 bases are a match to TRBD1. The CDR3 is 14 amino acids. Germline loops: CDR1 SEHNR, CDR2 FQNEAQ (reference sequence). The V segment lost 0 bases and the J segment 4 bases; nucleotides outside the gene matches: 2. Full variable domain (remainder filled in from reference TRBV7-9 and TRBJ1-2): DTGVSQNPRHKITKRGQNVTFRCDPISEHNRLYWYRQTLGQGPEFLTYFQNEAQLEKSRLLSDRFSAERPKGSFSTLEIQRTEQGDSAMYLCASSLAGGSYGYTFGSGTRLTVV.

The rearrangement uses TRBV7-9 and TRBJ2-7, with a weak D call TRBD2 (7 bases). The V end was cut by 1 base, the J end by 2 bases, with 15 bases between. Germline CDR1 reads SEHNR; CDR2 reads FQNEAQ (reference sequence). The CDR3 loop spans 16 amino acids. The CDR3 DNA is TGTGCCAGCAGCTTAGGGGAGGGGGACACGCCCTACGAGCAGTACTTC. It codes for CASSLGEGDTPYEQYF.

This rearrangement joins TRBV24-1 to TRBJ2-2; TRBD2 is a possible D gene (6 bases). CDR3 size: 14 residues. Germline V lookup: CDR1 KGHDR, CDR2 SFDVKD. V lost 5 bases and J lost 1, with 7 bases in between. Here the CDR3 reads CATSVGGNTGELFF. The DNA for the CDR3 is TGTGCCACCAGTGTGGGGGGGAACACCGGGGAGCTGTTTTTT.

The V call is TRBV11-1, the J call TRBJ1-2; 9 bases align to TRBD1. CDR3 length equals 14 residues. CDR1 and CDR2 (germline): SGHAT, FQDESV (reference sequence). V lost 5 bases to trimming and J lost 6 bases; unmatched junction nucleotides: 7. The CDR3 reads CASSRTGAIDGYTF. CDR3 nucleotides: TGTGCCAGCAGCCGGACAGGGGCAATAGATGGCTACACCTTC.

This chain's CDR3 is CASGEDWYGYTF. The CDR3 bases are TGTGCCAGCGGTGAGGATTGGTATGGCTACACCTTC. This chain joins TRBV12-3 or TRBV12-4 and TRBJ1-2; D is unclear. Deletions cut 8 bases from V and 5 bases from J, with 12 bases between. The length of the CDR3 is 12 residues.

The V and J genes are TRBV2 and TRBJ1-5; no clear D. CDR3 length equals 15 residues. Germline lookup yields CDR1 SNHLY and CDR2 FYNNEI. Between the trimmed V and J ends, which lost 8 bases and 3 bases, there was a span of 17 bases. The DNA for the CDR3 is TGTGCCAGCTCGGGTACGTCGTCTCTCAATCAGCCCCAGCATTTT. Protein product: CASSGTSSLNQPQHF.